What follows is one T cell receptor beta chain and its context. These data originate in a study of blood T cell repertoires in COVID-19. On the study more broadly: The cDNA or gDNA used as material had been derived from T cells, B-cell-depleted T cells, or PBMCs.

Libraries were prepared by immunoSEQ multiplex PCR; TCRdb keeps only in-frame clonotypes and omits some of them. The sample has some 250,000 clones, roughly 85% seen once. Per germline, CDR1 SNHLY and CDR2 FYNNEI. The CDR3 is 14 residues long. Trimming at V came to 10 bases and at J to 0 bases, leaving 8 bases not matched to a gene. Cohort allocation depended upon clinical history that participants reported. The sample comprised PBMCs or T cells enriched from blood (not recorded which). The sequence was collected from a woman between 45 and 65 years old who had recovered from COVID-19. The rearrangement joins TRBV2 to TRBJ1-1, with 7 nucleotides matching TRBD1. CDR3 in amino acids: CATEQGRLNTEAFF. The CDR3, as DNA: TGTGCCACCGAACAGGGGCGCTTGAACACTGAAGCTTTCTTT.